This T cell receptor beta chain is from a study of human T cells and chemical hapten exposure. As for the study in general: DPC at 2% was the sensitizing agent, placed on 2 cm by 2 cm of upper inner arm skin. Each patient's scalp received weekly diphenylcyclopropenone throughout the approximately 24-week study. Whole-study findings and limits: Positive correlation was observed between PT1 expanded TCR counts and patch test score. Those TCRs sitting above 1 in 1000 frequency stayed the same with DPC sensitization.

Worth noting for this clonotype: Its antigen is undetermined.

Described time point: patch test 2, 6 weeks after DPC sensitization. Treatment reported: therapeutic diphenylcyclopropenone sensitization with weekly scalp DPC. TCRdb recomputed calls from the RACE reads with MiXCR, one row per CDR3 protein. This table has around 80,000 distinct CDR3 sequences, 6.5% to 8% appearing once. The sample here was whole blood, taken in connection with sensitization to the hapten diphenylcyclopropenone (DPC). The sequence derives from a woman in her 30s with alopecia areata. Some clones in this sample may be carry-over from other donors' samples.

The CDR3 DNA is TGTGCCAGCAGTTTGTACGGGACAGGGTCCTACGAGCAGTACTTC. Its translation: CASSLYGTGSYEQYF. The V and J genes are TRBV27 and TRBJ2-7; 9 positions match TRBD1. The trim removed 3 bases at V and 1 base at J, leaving 4 bases unmatched. The CDR3 is 15 amino acids. Germline CDR1 MNHEY, CDR2 SMNVEV (reference sequence).